A single sample is the source of the 2 T cell receptor beta chains below, sequenced in a study of identifying expanded T cells in peripheral blood. Using immunoSEQ multiplex PCR, the repertoire was profiled, and TCRdb retains in-frame clones only, with some absent. Among 100,000 to 150,000 clones, 75% to 90% were seen once, and the ten largest hold around 8.2%. Material for sequencing was blood. Receptors were obtained from a person aged 18-70 years in good health.

V gene TRBV28 combines with J gene TRBJ2-5; D is perhaps TRBD2 (6 bases). The ends were cut back, 7 bases at V and 5 bases at J, with 11 bases in the middle. CDR1 MDHEN and CDR2 SYDVKM come from the germline V gene. This CDR3 spans 12 amino acids. The CDR3 loop reads CASTTRLETQYF. CDR3 DNA sequence: TGTGCCAGCACGACTAGACTCGAGACCCAGTACTTC. The variable domain in full, with the rest retrieved from reference TRBV28 and TRBJ2-5, is DVKVTQSSRYLVKRTGEKVFLECVQDMDHENMFWYRQDPGLGLRLIYFSYDVKMKEKGDIPEGYSVSREKKERFSLILESASTNQTSMYLCASTTRLETQYFGPGTRLLVL.

The V call is TRBV5-1, the J call TRBJ2-3; 7 bases line up with TRBD2. The CDR3 runs 19 residues. V lost 2 bases and J lost 0; bases outside the gene matches: 15. Germline CDR1 and CDR2: SGHRS and YFSETQ. The CDR3 here is CASSFLGEGRKFSTDTQYF. DNA for the CDR3: TGCGCCAGCAGCTTCTTGGGGGAGGGCCGTAAATTTAGCACAGATACGCAGTATTTT. Complete variable domain (other parts from reference TRBV5-1 and TRBJ2-3): KAGVTQTPRYLIKTRGQQVTLSCSPISGHRSVSWYQQTPGQGLQFLFEYFSETQRNKGNFPGRFSGRQFSNSRSEMNVSTLELGDSALYLCASSFLGEGRKFSTDTQYFGPGTRLTVL.